This T cell receptor beta chain came from a study of T cell repertoires in cytomegalovirus infection. V lost 4 bases and J 5 bases, leaving 13 bases between the germline ends. The CDR3 is 14 amino acids. Germline V lookup: CDR1 ENHRY, CDR2 SYGVKD. TCRdb redid the calling of the reads with MiXCR, one entry per CDR3 protein. The table has fewer than 700,000 distinct CDR3 sequences, 24% seen once. This sequence joins TRBV10-3 and TRBJ2-3; TRBD1 might be the D (5 bases). The receptor was derived from a human donor in good health (CMV status not recorded). Some clones in this sample may be carry-over from other donors' samples. Source material: CD8+ T cells from PBMCs. Here the CDR3 reads CAISGVRAEDTQYF. The CDR3 region has the DNA TGTGCCATCAGTGGGGTCAGGGCTGAAGATACGCAGTATTTT.